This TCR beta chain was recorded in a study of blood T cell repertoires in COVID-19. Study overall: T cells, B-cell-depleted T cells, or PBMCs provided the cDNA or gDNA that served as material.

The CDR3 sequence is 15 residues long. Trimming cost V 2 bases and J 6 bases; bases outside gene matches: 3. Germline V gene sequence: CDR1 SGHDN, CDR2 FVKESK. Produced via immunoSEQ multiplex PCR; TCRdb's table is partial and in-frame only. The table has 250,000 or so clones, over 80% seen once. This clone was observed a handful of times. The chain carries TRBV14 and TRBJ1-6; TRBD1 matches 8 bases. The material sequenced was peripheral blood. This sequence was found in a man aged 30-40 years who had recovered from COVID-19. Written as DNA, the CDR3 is TGTGCCAGCAGCCAACAGGGGGCGTTTAATTCACCCCTCCACTTT. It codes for CASSQQGAFNSPLHF.